A selection of T cell receptor beta chains follows, all from one sample in a study of OX40 agonist ivuxolimab in advanced cancers. This table comes from immunoSEQ multiplex PCR, and its TCRdb copy is limited to in-frame clones, with some not included. Of tens of thousands of clones listed, around 90% are singletons. The material sequenced was CD4+ or CD8+ T cells sorted from blood, taken in a trial of the OX40 agonist ivuxolimab. These TCRs come from an adult with an advanced solid tumor such as melanoma, head and neck, liver or kidney cancer. Both conserved end residues are part of each CDR3. The D gene is left open where the match is weak. For some rows the clone size is stated as once, few or many, or as a class when expanded; others skip it.

CDR3 protein: CASRLSGATEAFF; CDR3 DNA: TGTGCCAGTCGCTTATCTGGGGCCACTGAAGCTTTCTTT; D gene: -; J gene: TRBJ1-1; V gene: TRBV14; clone size: -
CDR3 protein: CASSRQPGPQETQYF; CDR3 DNA: TGTGCCAGCAGCCGTCAACCGGGACCCCAAGAGACCCAGTACTTC; D gene: -; J gene: TRBJ2-5; V gene: TRBV4-2; clone size: -
CDR3 protein: CASSLWGADTQYF; CDR3 DNA: TGTGCCAGCAGCTTATGGGGGGCAGATACGCAGTATTTT; D gene: -; J gene: TRBJ2-3; V gene: TRBV7-9; clone size: -
CDR3 protein: CASSQLLAGTDTQYF; CDR3 DNA: TGCGCCAGCAGCCAACTACTAGCGGGCACAGATACGCAGTATTTT; D gene: TRBD2; J gene: TRBJ2-3; V gene: TRBV4-1; clone size: -
CDR3 protein: CASSMGDGSSYEQYF; CDR3 DNA: TGTGCCAGTAGTATGGGGGACGGGTCCTCCTACGAGCAGTACTTC; D gene: -; J gene: TRBJ2-7; V gene: TRBV19; clone size: once
CDR3 protein: CASSLLPGQGATNYGYTF; CDR3 DNA: TGTGCCAGCTCACTACTGCCGGGACAGGGGGCAACTAACTATGGCTACACCTTC; D gene: TRBD1; J gene: TRBJ1-2; V gene: TRBV18; clone size: -
CDR3 protein: CSAGGGAGYTF; CDR3 DNA: TGCAGCGCCGGAGGGGGGGCTGGCTACACCTTC; D gene: -; J gene: TRBJ1-2; V gene: TRBV29-1; clone size: -
CDR3 protein: CASGYRGGNQPQHF; CDR3 DNA: TGTGCTAGTGGTTACAGGGGGGGCAATCAGCCCCAGCATTTT; D gene: TRBD1; J gene: TRBJ1-5; V gene: TRBV12-5; clone size: -
CDR3 protein: CASSSLRSSGNTIYF; CDR3 DNA: TGTGCCAGCAGTTCGTTACGATCTTCTGGAAACACCATATATTTT; D gene: -; J gene: TRBJ1-3; V gene: TRBV27; clone size: -
CDR3 protein: CASRWDRPYEQYF; CDR3 DNA: TGTGCCAGTCGATGGGACAGACCTTACGAGCAGTACTTC; D gene: TRBD1; J gene: TRBJ2-7; V gene: TRBV2; clone size: -
CDR3 protein: CASRGGTGGGEQYF; CDR3 DNA: TGTGCCAGCAGGGGGGGGACAGGGGGCGGCGAGCAGTACTTC; D gene: TRBD1; J gene: TRBJ2-7; V gene: TRBV6-5; clone size: -
CDR3 protein: CASSPQPSSGRFEQYF; CDR3 DNA: TGTGCCAGCTCACCACAGCCGTCTAGCGGGAGATTTGAGCAGTACTTC; D gene: TRBD2; J gene: TRBJ2-7; V gene: TRBV18; clone size: once
CDR3 protein: CASSYSSGQGAQGYTF; CDR3 DNA: TGTGCCAGCAGTTACTCGTCGGGACAGGGGGCGCAGGGCTACACCTTC; D gene: TRBD1; J gene: TRBJ1-2; V gene: TRBV6-6; clone size: -
CDR3 protein: CASSIHAGGPQHF; CDR3 DNA: TGTGCCAGCAGTATACACGCTGGGGGGCCCCAGCATTTT; D gene: -; J gene: TRBJ1-5; V gene: TRBV28; clone size: -
CDR3 protein: CAISGPLAGGRGETQYF; CDR3 DNA: TGTGCCATCAGTGGGCCCCTGGCGGGAGGGCGGGGAGAGACCCAGTACTTC; D gene: TRBD2; J gene: TRBJ2-5; V gene: TRBV10-3; clone size: -
CDR3 protein: CASSLQGGEQYF; CDR3 DNA: TGTGCCAGCAGTCTACAGGGAGGCGAGCAGTACTTC; D gene: -; J gene: TRBJ2-7; V gene: TRBV6-5; clone size: -